This TCR beta chain derives from a study of long-term antiretroviral therapy in people with HIV. CDR1 is SEHNR and CDR2 is FQNEAQ in the germline V gene (reference sequence). The CDR3 is made up of 17 amino acids. V lost 2 bases and J lost 5, with 21 bases in between. At the survey level, the v3.0 immunoSEQ assay was run. This table comes from immunoSEQ multiplex PCR, and its TCRdb copy is limited to in-frame clones, with some not included. The sample lists about 30,000 clones; around 85% were seen once. Sequences were derived from unsorted PBMCs, sampled 3 years after starting antiretroviral therapy. The source is a man aged 35-49 years with HIV. The V and J genes are TRBV7-9 and TRBJ2-5; weak D call: TRBD2 (6 bases). As DNA, the CDR3 is TGTGCCAGCAGCTTAAAAGGGACTGGGGAGGACTGGGAGACCCAGTACTTC. The encoded protein is CASSLKGTGEDWETQYF.